This T cell receptor beta chain was found in a study of blood T cell repertoires in COVID-19. Study background: Material from acute and convalescent COVID-19 was sourced from the United States, Italy and Spain. T cells, B-cell-depleted T cells, or PBMCs provided the cDNA or gDNA that served as material.

In the study's own analysis: For nucleated cells, counts were estimated from reference gene primer amplification. Clones were read by immunoSEQ multiplex PCR, and TCRdb kept only the in-frame ones, dropping some. Clonal size and the V and J genes are those of that table, whereas D and trimming came from the DNA. There are about 370,000 clones in the sample; roughly 86% occur only once, and roughly 10% lies in the top ten. The CDR3 totals 12 residues. Germline V gene sequence: CDR1 KGHSH, CDR2 LQKENI. V was clipped by 4 bases and J by 4 bases, with 7 bases between them. Enrolment of Seattle patients took place during active infection, and they were followed longitudinally.

This TCR came from a young woman with COVID-19, enrolled during active disease. Sequenced sample: peripheral blood. The V gene is TRBV18, the J gene TRBJ1-2, with D possibly TRBD1 on 5 matching bases. CDR3 in DNA: TGTGCCAGCTCACTAGACAGCTATGGCTACACCTTC. Residues: CASSLDSYGYTF.